Listed below are T cell receptor beta chains from one sample, sequenced in a study of shared clonotypes between healthy human individuals. Here immunoSEQ multiplex PCR was the method, and the copy in TCRdb shows in-frame clones only, minus some. The sample carries some 2 million clones, 85% to 95% recorded once. Sample: naive CD4+ T cells sorted from blood. These receptors originate from a man aged 18 to 29 in good health. Each CDR3 is given with its conserved first and last residue. The D gene is left open where the match is weak. Size is omitted from some rows. Given values are once, few, many or a class for expanded clones.

D,V,size,J,CDR3,DNA
TRBD1,TRBV28,-,TRBJ1-5,CASSPGTGFYQPQHF,TGTGCCAGCAGCCCCGGGACAGGGTTTTATCAGCCCCAGCATTTT
TRBD2,TRBV10-3,-,TRBJ2-7,CAISESSSGSNEQYF,TGTGCCATCAGTGAGTCTTCTAGCGGGAGTAACGAGCAGTACTTC
-,TRBV9,-,TRBJ2-1,CASSAEDGSAWTQEQFF,TGTGCCAGCAGCGCCGAGGATGGGTCGGCGTGGACCCAGGAGCAGTTCTTC
-,TRBV29-1,once,TRBJ2-7,CSVDGQTPYEQYF,TGCAGCGTTGATGGGCAGACGCCCTACGAGCAGTACTTC
-,TRBV30,-,TRBJ2-7,CAWSVSGNEQYF,TGTGCCTGGAGTGTATCCGGGAACGAGCAGTACTTC
TRBD1,TRBV19,-,TRBJ2-5,CASSTQTGSVNF,TGTGCCAGTAGTACTCAGACAGGGTCTGTCAACTTC
-,TRBV25-1,-,TRBJ1-2,CASSDSPGSPESGYTF,TGTGCCAGCAGTGACTCTCCGGGTTCCCCCGAGTCGGGCTACACCTTC
-,TRBV6-6,once,TRBJ2-7,CASSRDGSGEQYF,TGTGCCAGCAGTCGGGACGGATCGGGTGAGCAGTACTTC
-,TRBV7-2,-,TRBJ2-1,CASSQSYNEQFF,TGTGCCAGCAGCCAATCCTACAATGAGCAGTTCTTC
TRBD2,TRBV6-5,-,TRBJ2-3,CASIGAGAGTDTQYF,TGTGCCAGCATCGGAGCGGGGGCGGGCACAGATACGCAGTATTTT
-,TRBV5-1,-,TRBJ1-1,CASSLAQVPPEAFF,TGCGCCAGCAGCTTGGCCCAGGTGCCCCCTGAAGCTTTCTTT
TRBD1,TRBV7-9,-,TRBJ2-4,CASSLLQGKAKNIQYF,TGTGCCAGCAGCTTGCTACAGGGGAAGGCCAAAAACATTCAGTACTTC
-,TRBV9,-,TRBJ1-1,CASSVGIWGLDTEAFF,TGTGCCAGCAGCGTAGGAATCTGGGGATTGGACACTGAAGCTTTCTTT
-,TRBV5-1,-,TRBJ2-1,CASSATSTIDEQFF,TGCGCCAGCAGCGCCACTAGCACGATCGATGAGCAGTTCTTC
TRBD2,TRBV7-2,-,TRBJ2-7,CASSLSGGSSYEQYF,TGTGCCAGCAGCTTGAGCGGGGGGAGCTCCTACGAGCAGTACTTC
-,TRBV11-2,-,TRBJ2-7,CASSLGGSQSSYEQYF,TGTGCCAGCAGCTTAGGAGGCAGTCAGAGCTCCTACGAGCAGTACTTC
-,TRBV11-2,-,TRBJ2-7,CASSYAPGTSYEQYF,TGTGCCAGCAGCTATGCCCCCGGGACATCTTACGAGCAGTACTTC
-,TRBV28,-,TRBJ1-2,CASSLSGGPTSGYTF,TGTGCCAGCAGCCTCTCCGGAGGCCCCACGTCGGGCTACACCTTC
-,TRBV5-1,-,TRBJ1-4,CASSSTGQNEKLFF,TGCGCCAGCAGCTCCACAGGGCAAAATGAAAAACTGTTTTTT
-,TRBV9,once,TRBJ2-3,CASSVAGDRTDTQYF,TGTGCCAGCAGCGTAGCGGGAGACCGCACGGATACGCAGTATTTT
-,TRBV6-1,-,TRBJ1-5,CASSEGAGAYSNQPQHF,TGTGCCAGCAGTGAAGGGGCTGGAGCTTATAGCAATCAGCCCCAGCATTTT
-,TRBV5-6,-,TRBJ2-7,CASTFGGGYEQYF,TGTGCCAGCACCTTCGGAGGCGGGTACGAGCAGTACTTC